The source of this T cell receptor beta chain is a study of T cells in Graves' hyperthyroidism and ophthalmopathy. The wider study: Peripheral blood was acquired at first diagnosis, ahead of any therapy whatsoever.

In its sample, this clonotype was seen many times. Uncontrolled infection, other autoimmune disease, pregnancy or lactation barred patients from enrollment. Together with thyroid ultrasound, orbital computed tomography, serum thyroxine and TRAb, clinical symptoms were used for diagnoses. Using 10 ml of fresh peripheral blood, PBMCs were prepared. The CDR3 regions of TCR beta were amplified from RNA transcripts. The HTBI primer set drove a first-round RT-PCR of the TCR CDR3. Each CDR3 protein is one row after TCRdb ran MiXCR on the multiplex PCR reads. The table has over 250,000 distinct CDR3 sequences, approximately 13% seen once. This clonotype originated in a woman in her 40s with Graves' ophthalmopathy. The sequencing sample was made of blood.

The CDR3 is CSARQGDYGYTF. CDR3 in DNA: TGCAGTGCAAGACAGGGGGACTATGGCTACACCTTC. The rearrangement joins TRBV20-1 to TRBJ1-2; 9 nucleotides match TRBD1. The CDR3 runs to 12 residues. J gave up 3 bases and V 6 bases, and 2 bases lay outside the gene matches. CDR1 is DFQATT and CDR2 is SNEGSKA in the germline V gene (reference sequence).